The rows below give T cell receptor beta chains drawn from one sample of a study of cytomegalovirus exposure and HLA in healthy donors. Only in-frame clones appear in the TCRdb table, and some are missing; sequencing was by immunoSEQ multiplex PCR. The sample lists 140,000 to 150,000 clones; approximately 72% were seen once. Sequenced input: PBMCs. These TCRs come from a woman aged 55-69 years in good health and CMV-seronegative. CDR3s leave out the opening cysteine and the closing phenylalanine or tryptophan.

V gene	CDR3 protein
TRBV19	ASSIGPGNSNQPQH
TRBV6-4	ASSSGGFGDTQY
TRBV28	ASSSPGGGRYEQY
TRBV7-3	ASSFSPGQAYEQY
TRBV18	ASSPKRAGVGNEQF
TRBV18	ASSPGGSYGYT
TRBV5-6	ASSPPRGEGEQY
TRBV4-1	ASSQEDGAYEQY
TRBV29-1	SVENQGVGYT
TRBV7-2	ASSFPTGVGGNTIY
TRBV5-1	ATTPGLANNEQF
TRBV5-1	ASSFGGGTDTQY
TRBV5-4	ASSELAGAQETQY
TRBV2	ASRRSGTSYNEQF
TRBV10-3	AISGSGGAGETQY